This TCR beta chain is drawn from a study of blood T cells in healthy people across ages. A second 7 to 11 cycle PCR used barcoded and J-beta primers. One entry per CDR3 protein results from TCRdb running MiXCR on the 5' RACE reads. The sample holds 730,000 or so distinct CDR3 sequences; roughly 44% are singletons and the top ten take roughly 19%. The CDR3 loop spans 14 amino acids. Deletions cut 6 bases from V and 3 bases from J, with 15 bases between. Germline loops: CDR1 SQVTM, CDR2 ANQGSEA. Sample: blood. The chain uses TRBV29-1 and TRBJ2-1, with D perhaps being TRBD1 or TRBD2 (5 bases each). This clonotype originated in a woman aged 60 to 75 in good health. CDR3 bases: TGCAGCGTGAGGAGGATGGGGCTCTACAATGAGCAGTTCTTC. It encodes CSVRRMGLYNEQFF.